A selection of T cell receptor beta chains follows, all from one sample in a study of identical twins. TCRdb reprocessed the 5' RACE reads via MiXCR and lists one record per CDR3 protein. The sample lists over 200,000 distinct CDR3 sequences, under 8.5% occurring once. The same specimen was also included in a second study, on T cells expressing NK-cell markers.

The material sequenced was CD8+ T cells sorted from blood. The receptors come from a woman aged 18-35 years in good health. Each CDR3 is given with its conserved first and last residue. Each record gives: D gene, J gene, V gene, clone size, CDR3 DNA, CDR3 protein. A D gene is named only where the DNA matches it firmly. Size is omitted from some rows. Given values are once, few, many or a class for expanded clones.

>TRBD2|TRBJ2-5|TRBV4-2|few
TGTGCCAGCAGCCAAGGGGCTAGCGGGGGGGCAGAGACCCAGTACTTC
CASSQGASGGAETQYF
>TRBD2|TRBJ2-1|TRBV7-8|-
TGTGCCAGCAGCTTTAGGGGACTAGCACTAACGATCCTGTACAATGACCAGTTCTTC
CASSFRGLALTILYNDQFF
>-|TRBJ2-1|TRBV4-3|-
TGCGCCAGCAGCCCGGACCCTACGGGGTCCTACAATGAGCAGTTCTTC
CASSPDPTGSYNEQFF
>TRBD1|TRBJ2-7|TRBV15|large
TGTGCCACCAGCGGGGGACAGGGGCCCTACGAGCAGTACTTC
CATSGGQGPYEQYF
>-|TRBJ2-7|TRBV4-3|many
TGCGCCAGCAGCCAGACAGGTGGGGAGCAGTACTTC
CASSQTGGEQYF
>-|TRBJ2-7|TRBV11-2|many
TGTGCCAGCAGCTTAGTAGTCTACGAGCAGTACTTC
CASSLVVYEQYF
>-|TRBJ2-1|TRBV5-6|few
TGTGCCAGCAGCTTGGAGACTGGGAGCTCCTACAATGAGCAGTTCTTC
CASSLETGSSYNEQFF
>-|TRBJ2-1|TRBV20-1|few
TGCAGTGCTGGAACTAGCTACAATGAGCAGTTCTTC
CSAGTSYNEQFF
>TRBD1|TRBJ2-2|TRBV7-2|many
TGTGCCACCTCTCCCGGGACAGGGAACACCGGGGAGCTGTTTTTT
CATSPGTGNTGELFF
>-|TRBJ2-7|TRBV6-1|-
TGTGCCACCGAACCGACGGGACTGCTCTACGAGCAGTACTTC
CATEPTGLLYEQYF
>TRBD1|TRBJ2-5|TRBV9|many
TGTGCCAGCAGCGTAGTACCCACTGGACAGGGGCGGCAAGAGACCCAGTACTTC
CASSVVPTGQGRQETQYF
>TRBD2|TRBJ2-1|TRBV18|few
TGTGCCAGCTCCCTGCGGGAGGGGGACAATGAGCAGTTCTTC
CASSLREGDNEQFF
>TRBD2|TRBJ2-6|TRBV4-3|-
TGCGCCAGCAGCTCCTGGACTAGCGGGAGGGCCGGAGGGGCCAACGTCCTGACTTTC
CASSSWTSGRAGGANVLTF
>TRBD2|TRBJ2-1|TRBV4-3|few
TGCGCCAGCAGCCAAAAGACTAGCGGTTCCTACAATGAGCAGTTCTTC
CASSQKTSGSYNEQFF
>-|TRBJ2-7|TRBV20-1|-
TGCAGTGCTAGAGCAGATACAGATTTTTACGAGCAGTACTTC
CSARADTDFYEQYF
>TRBD1|TRBJ2-1|TRBV12-5|-
TGTGCTAGTGGTTTGCCCTTGAGACAGGGGCCTAACAATGAGCAGTTCTTC
CASGLPLRQGPNNEQFF
>-|TRBJ2-3|TRBV6-5|-
TGTGCCAGCAGTTACGTGGGGGAAGATACGCAGTATTTT
CASSYVGEDTQYF
>-|TRBJ1-2|TRBV6-1|many
TGTGCCAGCAGTGAATCGGCGGAAGTCTTC
CASSESAEVF
>-|TRBJ2-1|TRBV15|few
TGTGCCACCAGCGGAGGGGTAGGAAACAATGAGCAGTTCTTC
CATSGGVGNNEQFF
>-|TRBJ1-2|TRBV9|-
TGTGCCAGCAGCGTAGCAGGGGCCGGCTACACCTTC
CASSVAGAGYTF
>-|TRBJ2-1|TRBV12-3/TRBV12-4|many
TGTGCCAGCAGTTTTGTAGCGCATGAGCAGTTCTTC
CASSFVAHEQFF
>TRBD2|TRBJ2-1|TRBV3-1|-
TGTGCCAGCAGCCAAAGGCCCCATCCGGGACTAGCGGAGAAGAATGAGCAGTTCTTC
CASSQRPHPGLAEKNEQFF
>-|TRBJ1-4|TRBV6-6|few
TGTGCCAGCACCCAGGAAAGCAATGAAAAACTGTTTTTT
CASTQESNEKLFF
>-|TRBJ2-6|TRBV11-1|few
TGTGCCAGCAGCTTCGGGGGATACGGACTCTCTGGGGCCAACGTCCTGACTTTC
CASSFGGYGLSGANVLTF
>-|TRBJ2-2|TRBV5-8|few
TGTGCCAGCAGCTTCGTCCACACCGGGGAGCTGTTTTTT
CASSFVHTGELFF
>-|TRBJ2-1|TRBV15|few
TGTGCCACCTCCCCCGGGGCGGGGGCCCACAATGAGCAGTTCTTC
CATSPGAGAHNEQFF
>TRBD1|TRBJ2-3|TRBV12-3/TRBV12-4|many
TGTGCCAGCAGTCTGAGGGGGCTGAAGACAGATACGCAGTATTTT
CASSLRGLKTDTQYF
>-|TRBJ2-7|TRBV25-1|-
TGTGCCAGCAGTGAATATGGCAGGGGTTGGTACGAGCAGTACTTC
CASSEYGRGWYEQYF
>TRBD1|TRBJ2-1|TRBV4-1|few
TGCGCCAGCAGCCAACCCGGGACAGGGAATGAGCAGTTCTTC
CASSQPGTGNEQFF
>-|TRBJ2-7|TRBV4-1|-
TGCGCCAGCAGCCAAGAAACCTCCTACGAGCAGTACTTC
CASSQETSYEQYF
>-|TRBJ2-5|TRBV14|-
TGTGCCAGCAGCCCGGACAGAAAAGAGACCCAGTACTTC
CASSPDRKETQYF
>-|TRBJ2-3|TRBV29-1|many
TGCAGCGTTGTAGTGGTATCGGAAGCAGATACGCAGTATTTT
CSVVVVSEADTQYF
>TRBD2|TRBJ2-1|TRBV4-3|-
TGCGCCAGCAGCCAAGATGGAAGCCTAGCGGGATACAATGAGCAGTTCTTC
CASSQDGSLAGYNEQFF
>TRBD1|TRBJ2-7|TRBV29-1|-
TGCAGCGTTGAGAAGGACAGGGGTTACGAGCAGTACTTC
CSVEKDRGYEQYF
>-|TRBJ2-7|TRBV7-9|few
TGTGCCAGCAGCTCCGCGGGGCGCGCCTACGAGCAGTACTTC
CASSSAGRAYEQYF
>TRBD2|TRBJ2-1|TRBV6-1|-
TGTGCCAGCAGGGTAGCGGGGAACACCTACAATGAGCAGTTCTTC
CASRVAGNTYNEQFF
>-|TRBJ2-3|TRBV11-2|few
TGTGCCAGCAGCTTAGGGGCGCGCACAGATACGCAGTATTTT
CASSLGARTDTQYF
>-|TRBJ1-1|TRBV30|few
TGTGCCTGGGAGTTATTCACTGAAGCTTTCTTT
CAWELFTEAFF
>-|TRBJ1-2|TRBV6-5|many
TGTGCCAGCAGTTATAATCCGGGAGGAGATGGCTACACCTTC
CASSYNPGGDGYTF
>-|TRBJ2-7|TRBV2|few
TGTGCCAGCCTGTTCCCTGTTTACGGTACCTATTACGAGCAGTACTTC
CASLFPVYGTYYEQYF
>-|TRBJ1-5|TRBV28|few
TGTGCCAGCAGTTTACACTTAAATAGCAATCAGCCCCAGCATTTT
CASSLHLNSNQPQHF
>TRBD1|TRBJ2-7|TRBV25-1|few
TGTGCCAGCAGTGAACGTCCCGGGACAGGAAAAAACGAGCAGTACTTC
CASSERPGTGKNEQYF
>-|TRBJ1-1|TRBV4-1|-
TGCGCCAGCAGCCAAGTCCCGCCGGGGGGCACTGAAGCTTTCTTT
CASSQVPPGGTEAFF